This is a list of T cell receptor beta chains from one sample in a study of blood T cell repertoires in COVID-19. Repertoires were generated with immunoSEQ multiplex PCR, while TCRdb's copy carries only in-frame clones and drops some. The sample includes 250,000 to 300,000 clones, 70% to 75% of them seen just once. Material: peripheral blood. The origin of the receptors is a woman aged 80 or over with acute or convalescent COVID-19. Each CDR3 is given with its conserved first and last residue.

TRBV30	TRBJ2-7	CAWSGGTFYEQYF
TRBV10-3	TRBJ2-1	CAISDPRAGTNNEQFF
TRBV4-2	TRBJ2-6	CASSQAQVRPGANVLTF
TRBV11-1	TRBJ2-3	CASSSSVRSDTQYF
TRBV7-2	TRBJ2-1	CASSLASSRPEQFF
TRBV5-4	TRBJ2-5	CASSPPGLATQETQYF
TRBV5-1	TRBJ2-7	CASSLAPGSAYEQYF
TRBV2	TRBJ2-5	CASRKLGLGGETQYF
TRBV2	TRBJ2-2	CASSDTSGNTGELFF
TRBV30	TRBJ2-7	CAWKDRGIHEQYF
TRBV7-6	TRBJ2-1	CASSSHMWGGNEQFF
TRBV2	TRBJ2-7	CASGLRAYEQYF
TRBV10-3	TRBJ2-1	CAIGEGDRGNEQFF
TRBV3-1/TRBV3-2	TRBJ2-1	CASSQGGGVGEQFF
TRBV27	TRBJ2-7	CASSPLGLIGYEQYF
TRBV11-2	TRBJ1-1	CASSSGGGPNTEAFF
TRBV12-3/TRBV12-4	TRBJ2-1	CASSPSPRGEQFF
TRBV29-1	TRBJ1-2	CSVEATGWAYGYTF
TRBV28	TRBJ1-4	CASNVGGREKLFF
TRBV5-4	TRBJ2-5	CASSSIAGTQETQYF
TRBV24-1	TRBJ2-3	CATSDSLAGAGDTQYF
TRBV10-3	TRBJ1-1	CAIRITGVRTEAFF
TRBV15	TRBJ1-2	CATSRDRGAANYGYTF
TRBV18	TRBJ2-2	CASSPQGGTGELFF
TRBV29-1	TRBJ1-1	CSVGAGVGRTGGGYTEAFF
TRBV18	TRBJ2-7	CASSWGRGQEQYF
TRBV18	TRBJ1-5	CASSPAGNSNQPQHF
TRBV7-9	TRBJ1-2	CASSLRQGDVVLYGYTF
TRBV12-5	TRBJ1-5	CASGPEMGNQPQHF
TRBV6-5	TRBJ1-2	CASSLRGPSYGYTF
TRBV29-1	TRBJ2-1	CSARLVANEQFF
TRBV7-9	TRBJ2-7	CASSRDSSYEQYF
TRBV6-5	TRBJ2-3	CASRQGRGATDTQYF
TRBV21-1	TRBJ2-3	CATLTSARTDTQYF
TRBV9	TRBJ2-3	CASSVGLSTDTQYF
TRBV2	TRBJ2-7	CASSREGYEQYF
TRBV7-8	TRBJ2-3	CASSLRGIDTQYF
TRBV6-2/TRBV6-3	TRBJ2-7	CASSYGWTGGDAGEQYF
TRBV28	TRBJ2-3	CASTRGDRGLDTQYF
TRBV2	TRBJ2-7	CASSPSLGGGRSYEQYF
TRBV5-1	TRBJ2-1	CATQSGSSGANEQFF
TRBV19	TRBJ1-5	CASNIQGGNQPQHF